Detailed here is one T cell receptor (beta chain). No antigen is known for it. The data belong to a study of T-cell memory formation after mild COVID-19. Study observations and caveats: Memory cells collected pre-infection included some clones that later responded, suggesting cross-reactive memory joined.

With 3 bases removed from V and 6 bases from J, the gap between germline ends came to 10 bases. The CDR3 consists of 13 residues. CDR1 is SEHNR, CDR2 FQNEAQ, per germline (reference sequence). TCRdb reanalysed the 5' RACE reads using MiXCR and keeps one entry per CDR3 protein. The table includes about 170,000 distinct CDR3 sequences, roughly 13% detected once. The sample taken for sequencing was PBMCs or a T cell subset sorted from them (not recorded which). This TCR came from a young man who had mild COVID-19 (a few samples of this study predate the infection). Cell type and time point are not known. The gene calls are TRBV7-9 and TRBJ2-3; possible D gene TRBD2, 5 bases. In DNA form, the CDR3 reads TGTGCCAGCAGCTTCGCGGGCGGGGATACGCAGTATTTT. Amino acid sequence: CASSFAGGDTQYF.